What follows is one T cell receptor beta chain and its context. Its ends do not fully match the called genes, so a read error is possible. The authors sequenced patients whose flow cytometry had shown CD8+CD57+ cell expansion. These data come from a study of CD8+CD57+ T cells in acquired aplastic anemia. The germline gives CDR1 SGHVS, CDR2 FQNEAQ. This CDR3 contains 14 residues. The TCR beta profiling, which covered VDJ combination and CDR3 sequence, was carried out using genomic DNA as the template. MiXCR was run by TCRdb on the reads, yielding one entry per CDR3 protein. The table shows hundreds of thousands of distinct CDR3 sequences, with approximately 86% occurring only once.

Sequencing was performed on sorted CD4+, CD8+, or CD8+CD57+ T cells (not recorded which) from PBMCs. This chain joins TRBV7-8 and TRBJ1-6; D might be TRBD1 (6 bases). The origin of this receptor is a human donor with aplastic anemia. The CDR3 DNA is TGTGCCAGCAGCCTAGCGGACAGTAATTCTACCCTCTATTTT. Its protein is CASSLADSNSTLYF.